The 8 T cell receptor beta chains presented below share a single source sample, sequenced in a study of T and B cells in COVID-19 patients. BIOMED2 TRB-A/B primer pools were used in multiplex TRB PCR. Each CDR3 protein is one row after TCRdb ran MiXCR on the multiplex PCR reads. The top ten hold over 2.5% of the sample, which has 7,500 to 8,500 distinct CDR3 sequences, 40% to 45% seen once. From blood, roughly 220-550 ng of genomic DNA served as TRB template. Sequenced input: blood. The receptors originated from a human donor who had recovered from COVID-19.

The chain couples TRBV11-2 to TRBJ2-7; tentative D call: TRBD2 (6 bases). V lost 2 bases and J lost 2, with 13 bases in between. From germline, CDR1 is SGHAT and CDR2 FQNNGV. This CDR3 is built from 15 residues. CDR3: CASSLKSEGTYEQYF. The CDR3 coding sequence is TGTGCCAGCAGCTTAAAATCGGAGGGGACCTACGAGCAGTACTTC.

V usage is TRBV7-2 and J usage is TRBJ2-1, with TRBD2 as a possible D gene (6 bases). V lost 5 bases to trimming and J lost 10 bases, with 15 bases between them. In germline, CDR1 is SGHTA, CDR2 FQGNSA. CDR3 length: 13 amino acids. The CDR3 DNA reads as TGTGCCAGCAGCCCCGGGACTCCGAACGAGCAGTTCTTC. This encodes CASSPGTPNEQFF.

DNA for the CDR3: TGTGCCAGCAGACCTTCGGGACAGGATGCTGGCTACACCTTC. Translated: CASRPSGQDAGYTF. J is TRBJ1-2 and V is TRBV12-3 or TRBV12-4; 8 bases are shared with TRBD1. Unmatched junction bases numbered 10, after V lost 6 bases and J lost 7 bases. The CDR3 extends over 14 amino acids.

The DNA of the CDR3 is TGTGCCACCAGCTCTAGATTTTATCCCTACGAGCAGTACTTC. It is translated as CATSSRFYPYEQYF. The chain employs TRBV24-1 and TRBJ2-7, with unresolved D. This CDR3 comprises 14 residues. The V end was cut by 7 bases, the J end by 2 bases, with 14 bases between. Germline V gives CDR1 KGHDR, CDR2 SFDVKD.

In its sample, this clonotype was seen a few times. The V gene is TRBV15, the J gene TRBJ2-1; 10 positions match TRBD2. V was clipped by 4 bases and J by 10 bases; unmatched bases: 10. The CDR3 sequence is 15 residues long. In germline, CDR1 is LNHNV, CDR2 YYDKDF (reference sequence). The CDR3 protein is CATSIASGGGIEQFF. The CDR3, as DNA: TGTGCCACCAGCATCGCTAGCGGGGGAGGAATAGAGCAGTTCTTC.

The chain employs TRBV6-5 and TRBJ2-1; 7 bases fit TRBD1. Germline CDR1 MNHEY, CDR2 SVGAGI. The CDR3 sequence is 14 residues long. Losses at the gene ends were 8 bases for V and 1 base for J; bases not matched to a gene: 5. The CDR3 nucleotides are TGTGCCAGCGGACAGGATGGGTCCTACAATGAGCAGTTCTTC. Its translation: CASGQDGSYNEQFF.

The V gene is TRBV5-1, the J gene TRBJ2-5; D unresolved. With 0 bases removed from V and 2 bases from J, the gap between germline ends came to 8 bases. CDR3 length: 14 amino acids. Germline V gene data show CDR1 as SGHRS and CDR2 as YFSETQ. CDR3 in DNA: TGCGCCAGCAGCTTGGGAAGTGGGCAAGAGACCCAGTACTTC. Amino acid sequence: CASSLGSGQETQYF.

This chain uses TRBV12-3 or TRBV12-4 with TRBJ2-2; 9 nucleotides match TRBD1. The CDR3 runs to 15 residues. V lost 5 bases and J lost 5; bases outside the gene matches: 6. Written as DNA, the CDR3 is TGTGCCAGCAGTCCGCGACAGGGGGTGACCGGGGAGCTGTTTTTT. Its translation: CASSPRQGVTGELFF.